This paragraph covers one TCR beta chain sequence. This clone was seen a few times. The specificity of this receptor is unknown. No much larger clone is present one base from it, and per-base qualities are unavailable. Counted from cysteine to phenylalanine, this CDR3 has 12 amino acids. Kept here is only the CDR3 DNA, which spans 36 bases and is read in frame from base 1. A distance of 9 bases separates the germline ends of V and J, which lose 7 bases and 3 bases respectively. From a lookup of the germline V gene (reference sequence), CDR1 and CDR2 are MNHEY and SMNVEV. These data belong to a study of OX40 agonist ivuxolimab in advanced cancers. Regarding the study in general: Ivuxolimab, which targeted the costimulatory receptor OX40 (CD134), was an agonistic, fully human IgG2 monoclonal antibody. The dose-escalation cohort was roughly 80% male with a mean age of approximately 60 years, ranging from about 23 to 85. The point of sequencing TCRbeta in the periphery was to test whether ivuxolimab changed TCR sequence diversity and drove clonal T-cell expansion. Intravenous ivuxolimab was administered to patients every 2 weeks at six dose levels: 0.01, 0.1, 0.3, 1.5, 3 and 10 mg/kg. The monotherapy dose-escalation portion (N of about 52 patients) of the phase I ivuxolimab trial is reported in the paper. Partial responses were achieved by three dose-escalation patients, of whom one had hepatocellular carcinoma and two had cutaneous melanoma. Among the approximately 54 dose-escalation patients, around 19 had hepatocellular carcinoma, 15 or so melanoma, 9 renal cell carcinoma and 9 head and neck cancer. Patients were allowed to have had prior anti-PD-1, anti-PD-L1 or anti-CTLA-4 therapy, and 30% to 50% of the dose-escalation patients had previously received checkpoint inhibitors.

To sequence the TCRbeta CDR3 region, genomic DNA was isolated from the sorted cells. The immunoSEQ Assay was used for sequencing of TCRbeta CDR3 regions. In TCRdb, the immuneACCESS table is reduced to in-frame sequences with V and J assigned. These tables do not hold every clone; where another copy was compared, an unresolved V gene accounts for under half, and the others remain unexplained. This sample comprises tens of thousands of clones, 75% to 90% of them detected only once. Of the sample, roughly an eighth is held by the ten largest clones. Study-level results and caveats: At doses of 0.1 to 3.0 mg/kg, clonal expansion of both CD4+ and CD8+ blood T cells was observed from baseline to week 6. In partial responders in the 0.1-3.0 mg/kg groups, normalized peripheral clonal expansion was found to be among the lowest, especially among CD8+ T cells. Low levels of normalized T-cell clonal expansion were also shown by some nonresponding patients. The antigen specificity of the peripheral T cells that underwent clonal expansion was not determined. After ivuxolimab, expanded clones were on average more numerous among CD8+ T cells than among CD4+ T cells.

Patients with autoimmune disease history or receiving systemic immunosuppression were excluded from the trial. In every dose cohort, peripheral blood was drawn for TCR sequencing at baseline, cycle 4 day 1, and cycle 7 day 1. The samples were taken from a phase I, first-in-human, multicenter, open-label dose-escalation trial of ivuxolimab. The trial enrolled adults with locally advanced or metastatic head and neck squamous cell, hepatocellular, melanoma or renal cell carcinoma. Before TCR sequencing, CD4+ and CD8+ T cells were separately sorted from peripheral blood. The chain is assembled from TRBV27 and TRBJ1-2; the D gene cannot be resolved reliably. The material sequenced was CD4+ or CD8+ T cells sorted from blood, taken in a trial of the OX40 agonist ivuxolimab. This clonotype originated in an adult with an advanced solid tumor such as melanoma, head and neck, liver or kidney cancer. The nucleotides are TGTGCCAGCACCTCAGACCACTATGGCTACACCTTC. Translated, this gives CASTSDHYGYTF.